The T cell receptor beta chain under discussion was sequenced for a study of blood T cell repertoires in COVID-19 (TCRdb year 2020). Context from the whole study: Samples from collaborators originated in the United States, Italy and Spain and spanned both the acute and convalescent phases of COVID-19. The material from the prospective study consisted of cDNA or gDNA derived from T cells, B-cell-depleted T cells, or PBMCs. The dataset comprised deeply sampled blood TCRbeta repertoires from subjects exposed to, actively infected with, or recovered from COVID-19. The repertoires were made available in a free public database intended to serve as a resource for research on the immune response to SARS-CoV-2. The samples were drawn from two sources: the first 160 participants of the ongoing ImmuneRACE study, and 1,000 to 1,500 subjects contributed by 6 global collaborators. Sample metadata almost always included a de-identified subject ID, COVID-19 status, age in years and sex. HLA class I and class II types, where available, came from metadata supplied by the sample provider rather than from assay-based typing. Beyond this particular receptor, the publication reports: The quantity of clinical and demographic metadata differed by source and by participant and was supplied without curation.

Turning to this clone: Which antigen it targets is not known. Base quality data are lacking; no much larger clone is found one base away.

TCRbeta CDR3 regions were amplified from genomic DNA by means of the immunoSEQ Assay, a bias-controlled multiplex PCR. For the original study's pipeline: Within the assay, amplification of reference gene primers was used to estimate how many nucleated cells each sample contained. To quantify the absolute abundance of each unique TCRbeta CDR3 rearrangement, sequence reads were collapsed and filtered. For each sample, productive Simpson clonality was calculated as the square root of Simpson's diversity index over productive rearrangements. Entries here come from immuneACCESS through TCRdb and include only in-frame sequences with V and J called. Some clones fail to appear in such tables; in the studies checked, an unresolved V gene covers under half of the shortfall, and the cause of the remainder is unknown. D and trimming come from the DNA, and the V and J calls and clone size come from that table. The sample table records roughly 160,000 clones; around 72% of these occur just once. Under 3.5% of the sample lies in the top ten.

CDR1 and CDR2, looked up from the germline V gene, are KGHDR and SFDVKD. Compared with germline, V lacks 0 bases and J lacks 6 bases; bases without a gene match: 2. Taken from cysteine to phenylalanine, the CDR3 has 15 residues. The DNA shown is the 45-base CDR3, in frame from base 1. The collaborating institutions used their own protocols to collect whole blood in K2EDTA tubes. For TCRbeta analysis, collaborators shipped samples as frozen whole blood, isolated PBMCs, or DNA extracted from either of those sample types. The sequence was collected from a woman older than 75 with acute or convalescent COVID-19. The source material was peripheral blood. The rearranged segments are TRBV24-1 and TRBJ2-1; TRBD1 agrees with 9 junctional bases. At the DNA level, the sequence is TGTGCCACCAGTGATTTGGACAGGGGGGCCAATGAGCAGTTCTTC. Translated, it gives CATSDLDRGANEQFF.